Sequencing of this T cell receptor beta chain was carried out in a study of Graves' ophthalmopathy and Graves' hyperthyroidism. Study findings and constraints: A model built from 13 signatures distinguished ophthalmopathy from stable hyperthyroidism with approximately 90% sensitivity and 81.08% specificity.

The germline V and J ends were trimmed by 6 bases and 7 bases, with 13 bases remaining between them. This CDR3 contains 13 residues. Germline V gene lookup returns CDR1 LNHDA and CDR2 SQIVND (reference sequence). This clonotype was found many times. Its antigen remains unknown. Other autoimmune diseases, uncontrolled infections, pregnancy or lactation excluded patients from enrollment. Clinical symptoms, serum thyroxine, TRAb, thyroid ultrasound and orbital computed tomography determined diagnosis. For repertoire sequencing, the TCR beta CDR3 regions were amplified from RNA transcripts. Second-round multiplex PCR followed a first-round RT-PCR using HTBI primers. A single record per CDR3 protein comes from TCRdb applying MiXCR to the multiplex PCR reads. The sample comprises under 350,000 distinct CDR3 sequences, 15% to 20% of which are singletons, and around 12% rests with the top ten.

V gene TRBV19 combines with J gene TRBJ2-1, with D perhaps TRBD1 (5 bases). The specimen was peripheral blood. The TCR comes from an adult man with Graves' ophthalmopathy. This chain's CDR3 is CASRRTSVNEQFF. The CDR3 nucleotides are TGTGCCAGTAGGAGGACATCGGTAAATGAGCAGTTCTTC.